Presented here are 14 T cell receptor beta chains from one specimen sequenced in a study of T cell responses to AZD1222 COVID-19 vaccine. Produced via immunoSEQ multiplex PCR; TCRdb's table is partial and in-frame only. Of some 170,000 clones detected, 85% to 90% appear once; the ten largest clones hold under 2%. The sequences come from peripheral blood, collected on day 0 of AZD1222 vaccination. Receptor source: an adult in good health.

CDR3 in DNA: TGTGCCAGCAGCGCTGCCCGGGACAGGGGGCGGGATGGCTACACCTTC. It encodes CASSAARDRGRDGYTF. This sequence joins TRBV2 and TRBJ1-2; 12 positions match TRBD1. CDR1 and CDR2 (germline): SNHLY, FYNNEI. The junction had 11 bases not matched to a gene; V was cut back by 6 bases and J by 6 bases. CDR3 length: 16 amino acids.

This clone was seen once. J is TRBJ1-4 and V is TRBV9, with D tentatively TRBD1 (5 bases). Germline V gene lookup returns CDR1 SGDLS and CDR2 YYNGEE. CDR3 length equals 15 residues. V lost 0 bases, J lost 8 bases, and 14 bases lay in between. The CDR3 DNA sequence: TGTGCCAGCAGCGTAGGACCGGGGGATGGGGAAAAACTGTTTTTT. As protein: CASSVGPGDGEKLFF.

This clone was seen a few times. The chain couples TRBV5-4 to TRBJ1-6; 7 bases map to TRBD1. V trimming: 5 bases; J trimming: 7 bases; junction bases outside the gene matches: 3. Germline V CDR1 and CDR2: SGHNT, YYREEE (reference sequence). The length of the CDR3 is 13 residues. The DNA of the CDR3 is TGTGCCAGCAGGGGGACAGACAATTCACCCCTCCACTTT. This encodes CASRGTDNSPLHF.

CDR3 nucleotides: TGTGCCTGGAGTTTTCGGGACAGGCCTCAGCCCCAGCATTTT. Translating gives CAWSFRDRPQPQHF. V usage is TRBV30 and J usage is TRBJ1-5; 8 positions agree with TRBD1. Per the germline V gene, CDR1 is GTSNPN and CDR2 is SVGIG (reference sequence). The junction had 6 bases not matched to a gene; V was cut back by 2 bases and J by 6 bases. The CDR3 is made up of 14 amino acids. The full variable domain, in which reference TRBV30 and TRBJ1-5 provide the parts outside the CDR3, is SQTIHQWPATLVQPVGSPLSLECTVEGTSNPNLYWYRQAAGRGLQLLFYSVGIGQISSEVPQNLSASRPQDRQFILSSKKLLLSDSGFYLCAWSFRDRPQPQHFGDGTRLSIL.

The chain links TRBV10-2 to TRBJ1-6; D is uncertain. The length of the CDR3 is 14 residues. The germline V and J ends were trimmed by 10 bases and 0 bases, with 10 bases remaining between them. Germline V lookup: CDR1 WSHSY, CDR2 SAAADI. CDR3 nucleotide sequence: TGCGCCACCCGCCAGGACTCCTATAATTCACCCCTCCACTTT. Its translation is CATRQDSYNSPLHF.

This clone occurred a few times. The chain couples TRBV11-3 to TRBJ2-1; a weak D match, TRBD2 (6 bases). Germline values: CDR1 SGHNT, CDR2 YENEEA. The germline V and J ends were trimmed by 0 bases and 6 bases, with 12 bases remaining between them. The CDR3 is made up of 15 amino acids. The CDR3 DNA follows: TGTGCCAGCAGCTTAGACCCGGGAGCGAGCAATGAGCAGTTCTTC. Translated, it gives CASSLDPGASNEQFF.

The rearrangement links TRBV30 to TRBJ1-6, with TRBD1 as a possible D gene (6 bases). The CDR3 sequence is 13 residues long. Between the trimmed V and J ends, which lost 2 bases and 9 bases, there was a span of 11 bases. Germline V CDR1 and CDR2: GTSNPN, SVGIG (reference sequence). This chain's CDR3 is CAWSKGVGSPLHF. The CDR3 DNA reads TGTGCCTGGAGTAAGGGGGTCGGTTCACCCCTCCACTTT.

Worth noting for this clone: The junction departs from germline at one end; a sequencing error may be responsible. V and J are TRBV7-7 and TRBJ1-4, with TRBD1 matching 9 bases. CDR3 length: 15 residues. CDR1 SSHAT and CDR2 FNYEAQ come from the germline V gene (reference sequence). In nucleotides, the CDR3 is TGTGCTAGCAGCGTTGGGACAGGGATAAATGAAAAACTGTTTTTT. This sequence encodes CASSVGTGINEKLFF.

J is TRBJ1-1 and V is TRBV19; D ambiguous. Germline V gene lookup returns CDR1 LNHDA and CDR2 SQIVND (reference sequence). Trimming took 7 bases from V and 1 from J, leaving 10 bases between them. The CDR3 length is 13 residues. Here the CDR3 reads CASIIARNTEAFF. In DNA form, the CDR3 reads TGTGCCAGTATTATTGCACGGAACACTGAAGCTTTCTTT.

The chain has TRBV3-1 (or the pseudogene TRBV3-2) and TRBJ1-6; no definite D call. The CDR3 is 14 amino acids. Germline CDR1 LGHDT, CDR2 YNNKEL (reference sequence). Trimming shortened V by 7 bases and J by 10 bases, and 17 bases separated the two germline ends. The CDR3 DNA follows: TGTGCCAGCACTTCCGTGGAGGGAGGCTCACCCCTCCACTTT. This encodes CASTSVEGGSPLHF.

This clone was observed a few times. The CDR3 protein is CSVAGHRNTEAFF. CDR3 bases: TGCAGCGTTGCGGGACACCGGAACACTGAAGCTTTCTTT. This chain connects TRBV29-1 to TRBJ1-1, with a weak D call TRBD1 (6 bases). Per the germline V gene, CDR1 is SQVTM and CDR2 is ANQGSEA. V was cut by 4 bases and J by 1 base, with 10 bases left in between. This CDR3 spans 13 amino acids.

The rearrangement links TRBV6-5 to TRBJ2-7; D remains unclear. This CDR3 spans 10 amino acids. Germline V gene data show CDR1 as MNHEY and CDR2 as SVGAGI. V was shortened by 9 bases and J by 6 bases, with 9 bases between the two germline ends. The CDR3 bases are TGTGCCAGTTTTGGTTTCGAGCAGTACTTC. Its translation is CASFGFEQYF.

The chain couples TRBV4-2 to TRBJ1-1; unclear D gene. Germline V lookup: CDR1 LGHNA, CDR2 YNFKEQ. The V end lost 1 base, the J end lost 3 bases, and 12 bases lay between the germline ends. The CDR3 loop spans 15 amino acids. CDR3 DNA sequence: TGTGCCAGCAGCCAAGCGAGGGTCATGTACACTGAAGCTTTCTTT. Translation gives CASSQARVMYTEAFF.

The CDR3 protein is CAISEPGGPSNEQFF. The CDR3, as DNA: TGTGCCATCAGTGAACCGGGAGGGCCTAGCAATGAGCAGTTCTTC. The chain recombines TRBV10-3 with TRBJ2-1; 8 positions match TRBD2. This CDR3 has 15 residues. The germline CDR1 and CDR2 sequences are ENHRY and SYGVKD. V gave up 3 bases and J gave up 6 bases; unmatched junction bases: 7.